The clone carrying this T cell receptor (beta chain) was counted at least ten times. Its antigen remains unknown. Germline V gives CDR1 LGHNT, CDR2 FRNRAP. Between the trimmed V and J ends, which lost 6 bases and 6 bases, there was a span of 18 bases. This CDR3 is 14 amino acids long. The data are from a study of Graves' ophthalmopathy and Graves' hyperthyroidism. Study-wide background: The blood sample was drawn at first diagnosis and before any treatment. Study-wide points: Clonotypes were expanded in thyroid at above 0.001 frequency, and most also appeared in blood. The model achieved 55% to 71% sensitivity and 72% to 85% specificity for ophthalmopathy progression.

CDR3 regions of TCR beta were amplified from RNA transcripts. A first-round RT-PCR used HTBI primers, followed by a second-round multiplex PCR. TCRdb re-analysed the multiplex PCR reads in MiXCR, keeping a single row per CDR3 protein. The sample lists about half a million distinct CDR3 sequences, roughly 14% occurring once. Active ophthalmopathy (CAS at least 3, NOSPECS at least 4), lasting under 3 months. The gene calls are TRBV12-5 and TRBJ2-7, with a weak D call TRBD1 (6 bases). The specimen was blood. This receptor was identified in a woman in her thirties with Graves' ophthalmopathy. CDR3 nucleotides: TGTGCTAGTGGCCCGACACAGGGTTCTGGCGAGCAGTACTTC. Amino acids: CASGPTQGSGEQYF. Full variable domain (missing parts from reference TRBV12-5 and TRBJ2-7): DARVTQTPRHKVTEMGQEVTMRCQPILGHNTVFWYRQTMMQGLELLAYFRNRAPLDDSGMPKDRFSAEMPDATLATLKIQPSEPRDSAVYFCASGPTQGSGEQYFGPGTRLTVT.